This T cell receptor beta chain was captured in a study of T cell clonality in common variable immunodeficiency. The CDR3 length is 18 residues. Trimming shortened V by 6 bases and J by 8 bases, and 27 bases separated the two germline ends. Germline values: CDR1 SGHRS, CDR2 YFSETQ. Regarding the study as a whole: Fewer deletions and N-nucleotide insertions were reportedly seen in common variable immunodeficiency TCR beta sequences.

Sequencing was performed with immunoSEQ multiplex PCR; in TCRdb, only in-frame clones are kept and a portion is missing. The table lists 25,000 to 30,000 clones, with no singletons. As regards this clone: Its specificity is not known. The read stops 3 residues short of the end of the CDR3; the missing end is completed from the germline J gene.

Sequenced material: peripheral blood mononuclear cells. This clonotype was sampled from a human donor with common variable immunodeficiency. The chain joins TRBV5-1 to TRBJ1-6; a weak D match, TRBD1 (5 bases). The sequenced CDR3 bases are TGCGCCAGCAAAACCCCCCCATTCCCGGGACTGAGATATTCACCC. Encoded protein: CASKTPPFPGLRYSP. The full CDR3 protein is CASKTPPFPGLRYSPLHF.